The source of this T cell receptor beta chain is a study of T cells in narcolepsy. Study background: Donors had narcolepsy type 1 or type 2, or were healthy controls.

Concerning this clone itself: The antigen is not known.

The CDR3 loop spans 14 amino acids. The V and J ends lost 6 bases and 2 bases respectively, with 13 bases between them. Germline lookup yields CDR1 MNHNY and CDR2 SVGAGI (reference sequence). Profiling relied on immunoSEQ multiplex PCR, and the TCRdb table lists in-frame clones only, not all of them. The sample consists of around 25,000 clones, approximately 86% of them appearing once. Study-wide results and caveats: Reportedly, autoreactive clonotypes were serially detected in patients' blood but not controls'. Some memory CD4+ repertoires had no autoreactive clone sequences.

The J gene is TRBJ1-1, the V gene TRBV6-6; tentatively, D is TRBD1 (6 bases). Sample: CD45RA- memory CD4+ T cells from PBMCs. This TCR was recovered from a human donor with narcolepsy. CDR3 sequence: CASSLQGRNTEAFF. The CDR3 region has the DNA TGTGCCAGCAGCCTACAGGGCCGCAACACTGAAGCTTTCTTT.